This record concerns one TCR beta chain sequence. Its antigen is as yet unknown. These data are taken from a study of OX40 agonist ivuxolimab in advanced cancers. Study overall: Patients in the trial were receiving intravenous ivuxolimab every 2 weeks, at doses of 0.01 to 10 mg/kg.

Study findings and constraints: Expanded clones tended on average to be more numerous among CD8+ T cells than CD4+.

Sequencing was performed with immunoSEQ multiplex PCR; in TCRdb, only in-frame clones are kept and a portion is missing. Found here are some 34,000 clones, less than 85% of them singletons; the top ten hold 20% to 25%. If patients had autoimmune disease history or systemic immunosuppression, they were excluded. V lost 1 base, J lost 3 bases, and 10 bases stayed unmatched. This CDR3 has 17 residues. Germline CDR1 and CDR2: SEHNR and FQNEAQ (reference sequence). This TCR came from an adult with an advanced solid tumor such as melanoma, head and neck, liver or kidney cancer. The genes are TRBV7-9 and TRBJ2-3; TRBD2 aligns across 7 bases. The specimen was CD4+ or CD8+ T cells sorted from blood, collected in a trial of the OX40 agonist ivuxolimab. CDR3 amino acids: CASSLGGLGRSTDTQYF. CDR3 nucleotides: TGTGCCAGCAGCTTAGGCGGACTAGGGAGGTCGACAGATACGCAGTATTTT.